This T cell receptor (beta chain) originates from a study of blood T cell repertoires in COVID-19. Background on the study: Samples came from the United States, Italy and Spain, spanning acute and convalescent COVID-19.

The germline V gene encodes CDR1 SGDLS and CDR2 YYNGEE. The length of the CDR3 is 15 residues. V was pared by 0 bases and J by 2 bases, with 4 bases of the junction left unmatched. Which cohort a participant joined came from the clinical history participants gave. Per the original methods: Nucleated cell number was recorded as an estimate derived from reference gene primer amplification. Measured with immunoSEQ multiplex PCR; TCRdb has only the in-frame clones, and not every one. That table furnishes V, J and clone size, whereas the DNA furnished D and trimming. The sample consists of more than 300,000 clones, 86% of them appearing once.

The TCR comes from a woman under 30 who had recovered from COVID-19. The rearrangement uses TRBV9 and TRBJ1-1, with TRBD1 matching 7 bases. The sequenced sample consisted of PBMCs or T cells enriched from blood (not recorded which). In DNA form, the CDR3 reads TGTGCCAGCAGCGTAGAAGGGGGCGCAAACACTGAAGCTTTCTTT. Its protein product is CASSVEGGANTEAFF.